Ten or more counts support the clone carrying this T cell receptor (beta chain). Its antigen is not identified. This sample was included in a study of T-cell reconstitution after alpha-beta-depleted transplantation in children. Study outcomes and limitations: Expanded graft clones numbering several hundred reportedly gave rise to alpha-beta T cells about two months after transplant. Newly made T cells mostly supplied T-cell counts and diversity one year after transplant.

A TCRbeta library incorporating unique molecular identifiers was prepared. TCRdb fed the PCR reads into MiXCR, producing one record per CDR3 protein. Among about 29,000 distinct CDR3 sequences listed, about 5.8% were seen once. Germline lookup yields CDR1 SGHAT and CDR2 FQDESV (reference sequence). This CDR3 has 18 residues. V was clipped by 6 bases and J by 7 bases, with 27 bases between them. The receptor was derived from a male patient under 18 who had a stem cell transplant for acute myeloid leukemia, so the T cells may come from the graft donor. The sequencing used PBMCs, mostly from graft donor cells, collected 180 days after TCRalphabeta/CD19-depleted stem cell transplant. The rearrangement joins TRBV11-1 to TRBJ2-2, with D possibly called TRBD1 or TRBD2 (5 bases each). CDR3 region: CASSHSYPGTGIGGELFF. For the CDR3, the DNA is TGTGCCAGCAGTCATAGTTACCCCGGGACGGGTATCGGCGGGGAGCTGTTTTTT.